The clone carrying this TCR beta chain was counted many times. What it binds is not known. The data originate from a study of T-cell reconstitution after alpha-beta-depleted transplantation in children. General observations from the study: When one year had passed after transplant, most T-cell counts and diversity came from newly produced T cells.

Preparation of the TCRbeta library was carried out with unique molecular identifiers. TCRdb reprocessed the PCR reads via MiXCR and lists one record per CDR3 protein. Of roughly 20,000 distinct CDR3 sequences in the sample, 13% were seen once. The CDR3 length is 14 residues. The germline V gene encodes CDR1 SGHRS and CDR2 YFSETQ. V lost 7 bases and J lost 0, with 8 bases in between. This TCR was recovered from a female patient between 2 and 15 years old who had a stem cell transplant for congenital amegakaryocytic thrombocytopenia, so the T cells may come from the graft donor. The sequencing here drew on PBMCs, mostly from graft donor cells, taken 60 days after TCRalphabeta/CD19-depleted stem cell transplant. This chain joins TRBV5-1 and TRBJ2-6, with a possible D match to TRBD1 (6 bases). CDR3 DNA: TGCGCCAGCGGGGGACACTCTGGGGCCAACGTCCTGACTTTC. This gives the protein CASGGHSGANVLTF.